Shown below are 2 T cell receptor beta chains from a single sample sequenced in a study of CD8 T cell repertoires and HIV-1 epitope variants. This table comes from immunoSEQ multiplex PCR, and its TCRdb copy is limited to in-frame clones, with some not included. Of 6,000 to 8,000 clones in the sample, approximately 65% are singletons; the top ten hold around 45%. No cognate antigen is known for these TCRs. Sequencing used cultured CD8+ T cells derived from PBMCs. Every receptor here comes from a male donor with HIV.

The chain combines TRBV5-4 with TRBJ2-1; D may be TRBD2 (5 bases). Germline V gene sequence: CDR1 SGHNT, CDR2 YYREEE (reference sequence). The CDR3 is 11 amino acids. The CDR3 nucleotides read TGTGCGTCGGGAAACTACAATGAGCAGTTCTTC. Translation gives CASGNYNEQFF.

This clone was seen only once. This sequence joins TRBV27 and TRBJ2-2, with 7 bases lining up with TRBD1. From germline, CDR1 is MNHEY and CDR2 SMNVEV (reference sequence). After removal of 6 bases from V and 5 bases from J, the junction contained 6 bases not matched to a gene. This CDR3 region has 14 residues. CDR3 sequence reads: CASRRRDSTGELFF. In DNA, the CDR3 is TGTGCCAGCAGACGCCGGGACAGTACCGGGGAGCTGTTTTTT.